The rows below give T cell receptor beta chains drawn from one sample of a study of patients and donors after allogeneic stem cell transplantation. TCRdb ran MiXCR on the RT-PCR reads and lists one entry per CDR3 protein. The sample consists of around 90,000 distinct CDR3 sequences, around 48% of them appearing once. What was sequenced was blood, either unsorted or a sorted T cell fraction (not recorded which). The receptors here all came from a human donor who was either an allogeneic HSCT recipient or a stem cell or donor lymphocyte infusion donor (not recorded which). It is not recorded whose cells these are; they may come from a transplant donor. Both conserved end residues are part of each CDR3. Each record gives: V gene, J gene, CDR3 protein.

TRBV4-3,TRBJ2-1,CASSPVGHEQFF
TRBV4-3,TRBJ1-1,CASSPSTWNTEAFF
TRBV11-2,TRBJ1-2,CASSFALGDGYTF
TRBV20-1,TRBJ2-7,CSARSAGAGYEQYF
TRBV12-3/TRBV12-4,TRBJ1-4,CASSGDEKLFF
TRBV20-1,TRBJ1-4,CSASRMTNEKLFF
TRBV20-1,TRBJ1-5,CSAPDRGSNQPQHF
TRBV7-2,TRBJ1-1,CASSLGPPGQNTEAFF
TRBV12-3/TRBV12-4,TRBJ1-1,CASSRDREGTEAFF
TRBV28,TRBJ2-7,CASRLQGAYEQYF
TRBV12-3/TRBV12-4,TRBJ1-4,CASSLGGTNEKLFF
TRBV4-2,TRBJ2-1,CASSQESGGYNEQFF
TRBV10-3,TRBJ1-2,CAISDFGLGRWNYGYTF
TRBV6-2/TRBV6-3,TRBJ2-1,CASSYGAVSTNEQFF
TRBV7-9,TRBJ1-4,CASSYGGRNEKLFF
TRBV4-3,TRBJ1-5,CASSQDKALWPQHF
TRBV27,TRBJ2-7,CASSLSIRSSYEQYF
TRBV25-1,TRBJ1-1,CASSANRGQGALF
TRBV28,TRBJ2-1,CASKPSRLAGGYNEQFF